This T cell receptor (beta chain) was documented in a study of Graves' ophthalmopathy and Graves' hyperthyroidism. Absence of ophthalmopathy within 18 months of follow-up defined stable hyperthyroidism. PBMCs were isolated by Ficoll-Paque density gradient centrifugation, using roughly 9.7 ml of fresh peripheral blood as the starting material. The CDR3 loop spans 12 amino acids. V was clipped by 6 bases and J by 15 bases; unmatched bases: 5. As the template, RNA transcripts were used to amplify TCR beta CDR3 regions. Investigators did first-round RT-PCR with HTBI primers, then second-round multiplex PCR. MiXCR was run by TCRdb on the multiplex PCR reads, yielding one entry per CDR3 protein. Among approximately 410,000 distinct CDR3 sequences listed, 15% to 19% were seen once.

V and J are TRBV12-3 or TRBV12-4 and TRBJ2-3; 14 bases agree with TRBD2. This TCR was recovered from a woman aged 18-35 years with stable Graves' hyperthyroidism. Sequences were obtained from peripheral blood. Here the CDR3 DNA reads TGTGCCAGCAGGCTGACTAGCGGGGGGGTTTATTTT. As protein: CASRLTSGGVYF.